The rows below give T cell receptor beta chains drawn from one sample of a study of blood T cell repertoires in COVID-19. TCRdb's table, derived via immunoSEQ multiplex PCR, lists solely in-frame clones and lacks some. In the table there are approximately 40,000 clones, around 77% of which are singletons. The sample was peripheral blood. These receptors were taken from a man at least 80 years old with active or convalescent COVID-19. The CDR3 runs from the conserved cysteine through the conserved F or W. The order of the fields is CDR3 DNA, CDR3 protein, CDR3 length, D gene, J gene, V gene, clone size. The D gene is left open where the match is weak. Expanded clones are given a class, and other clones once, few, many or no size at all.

TGTGCCTGGAGTGTAGCCTCAAACCCTAACACCGGGGAGCTGTTTTTT CAWSVASNPNTGELFF 16 NA TRBJ2-2 TRBV30 NA
TGTGCCAGCGGACAGGCCCACACTGAAGCTTTCTTT CASGQAHTEAFF 12 TRBD1 TRBJ1-1 TRBV12-3/TRBV12-4 NA
TGTGCCAGCAGTCCAGGACTAGCGGGAGTCCACGAGCAGTACTTC CASSPGLAGVHEQYF 15 TRBD2 TRBJ2-7 TRBV28 NA
TGTGCCACCAGTGATGCCGGGACAGGATACCACACCGGGGAGCTGTTTTTT CATSDAGTGYHTGELFF 17 TRBD1 TRBJ2-2 TRBV24-1 NA
TGTGCCAGCAGCATACAGGGGGCTAACACCGGGGAGCTGTTTTTT CASSIQGANTGELFF 15 TRBD1 TRBJ2-2 TRBV7-3 NA
TGTGCCACCAGTGATCGGACTAGCGGGAGGGACAACCGACTAGGGGAGCAGTTCTTC CATSDRTSGRDNRLGEQFF 19 TRBD2 TRBJ2-1 TRBV24-1 NA
TGTGCCAGCAGAACCCGGACAGATCTAGCAACCTATGGCTACACCTTC CASRTRTDLATYGYTF 16 NA TRBJ1-2 TRBV28 NA
TGTGCCAGCAGCAACGGGACTAGCGGGAGGTGGTCCTACGAGCAGTACTTC CASSNGTSGRWSYEQYF 17 NA TRBJ2-7 TRBV21-1 few
TGTGCCACCAGCAGAGTAGGGAGTGAGCAGTTCTTC CATSRVGSEQFF 12 NA TRBJ2-1 TRBV15 NA
TGTGCCAGCAGGCCACTAGAGGAAGAGACCCAGTACTTC CASRPLEEETQYF 13 NA TRBJ2-5 TRBV27 NA
TGTGCCAGCAGCTTTGACAGGGACTATGGCTACACCTTC CASSFDRDYGYTF 13 TRBD1 TRBJ1-2 TRBV5-5 once
TGTGCCAGCAGCTTAGTCGGGGCAGGGGGCGTCTATGGCTACACCTTC CASSLVGAGGVYGYTF 16 TRBD1 TRBJ1-2 TRBV7-8 NA
TGTGCCAGCAGCCCGGGACAGGGAGTCTACAATGAGCAGTTCTTC CASSPGQGVYNEQFF 15 TRBD1 TRBJ2-1 TRBV6-5 few
TGTGCCAGCAGCTTAATGAGGGACAGGTCTGGTGAGCAGTACTTC CASSLMRDRSGEQYF 15 TRBD1 TRBJ2-7 TRBV7-3 few
TGCGCCAGCAGCCCTGCTCCAGGGGACGGGGTGTACAATGAGCAGTTCTTC CASSPAPGDGVYNEQFF 17 NA TRBJ2-1 TRBV5-1 NA
TGTGCCAGCAGACCGGGACAAGGCCGTCACACCTTC CASRPGQGRHTF 12 NA TRBJ1-2 TRBV7-9 NA
TGTGCCAGCACGCTAGCGGGGGGAGGGACCCAGTACTTC CASTLAGGGTQYF 13 TRBD2 TRBJ2-5 TRBV3-1/TRBV3-2 NA
TGCGCCAGCAGCCCCGGGATTACTAGCGGGAGAGAAACCGAGCAGTACTTC CASSPGITSGRETEQYF 17 TRBD2 TRBJ2-7 TRBV5-1 NA
TGTGCCTGGAGTGTAGGGGTAGCCTTCTCCGAGCAGTACTTC CAWSVGVAFSEQYF 14 NA TRBJ2-7 TRBV30 once
TGTGCCAGCAGTTTAGGCCTAGCGGTCTCCTACAATGAGCAGTTCTTC CASSLGLAVSYNEQFF 16 TRBD2 TRBJ2-1 TRBV27 NA
TGCGCCAGCAGCTTGGCGCGGACAGGCTCCTACGAGCAGTACTTC CASSLARTGSYEQYF 15 TRBD1 TRBJ2-7 TRBV5-1 NA
TGTGCCAGCAGCTTAGTGTTCGCGGTGGGACTAGCGTACAATGAGCAGTTCTTC CASSLVFAVGLAYNEQFF 18 TRBD2 TRBJ2-1 TRBV11-2 NA
TGTGCCAGCAGTTTACAGGCAACCAATCAGCCCCAGCATTTT CASSLQATNQPQHF 14 NA TRBJ1-5 TRBV28 NA
TGTGCCACCAGCAGAGCAGGCAGGGGGAACTACAATGAGCAGTTCTTC CATSRAGRGNYNEQFF 16 TRBD1 TRBJ2-1 TRBV15 once
TGTGCCACCAGTGACCAGGGACAGGGGGGGACCGGGGAGCTGTTTTTT CATSDQGQGGTGELFF 16 TRBD1 TRBJ2-2 TRBV24-1 NA